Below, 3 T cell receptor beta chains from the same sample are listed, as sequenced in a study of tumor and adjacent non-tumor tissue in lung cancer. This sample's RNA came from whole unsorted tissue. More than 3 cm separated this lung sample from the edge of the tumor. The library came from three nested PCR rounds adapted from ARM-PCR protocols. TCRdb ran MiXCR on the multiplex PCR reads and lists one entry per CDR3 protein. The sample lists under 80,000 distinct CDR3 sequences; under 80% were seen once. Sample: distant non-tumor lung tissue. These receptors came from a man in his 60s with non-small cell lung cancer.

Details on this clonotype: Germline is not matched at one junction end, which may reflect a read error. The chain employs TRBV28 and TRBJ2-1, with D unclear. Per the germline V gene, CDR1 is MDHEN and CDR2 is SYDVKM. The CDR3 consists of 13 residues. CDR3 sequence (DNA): TGTGTCAGCAACCAACGTTCCTACAATGAGCAGTTCTTC. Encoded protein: CVSNQRSYNEQFF.

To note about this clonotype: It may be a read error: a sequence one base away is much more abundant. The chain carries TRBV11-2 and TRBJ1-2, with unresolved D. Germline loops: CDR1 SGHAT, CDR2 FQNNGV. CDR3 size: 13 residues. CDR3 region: CASSLTTNYGHTF. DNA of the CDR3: TGTGCCAGCAGCTTGACAACTAACTATGGCCACACCTTC.

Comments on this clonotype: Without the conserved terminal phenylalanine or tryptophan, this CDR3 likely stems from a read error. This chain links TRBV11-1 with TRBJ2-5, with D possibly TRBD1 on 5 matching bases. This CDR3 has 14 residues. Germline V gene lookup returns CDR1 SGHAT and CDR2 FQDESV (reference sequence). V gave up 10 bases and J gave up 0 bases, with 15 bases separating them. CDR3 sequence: CANRKDTYQETQYL. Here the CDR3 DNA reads TGTGCCAACAGGAAAGACACGTACCAAGAGACCCAGTACTTA.